A selection of T cell receptor beta chains follows, all from one sample in a study of cytomegalovirus exposure and HLA in healthy donors. The assay was immunoSEQ multiplex PCR, and TCRdb's table has in-frame clones only and misses some. The table lists 90,000 to 120,000 clones, approximately 76% of them singletons. The source material was PBMCs. Every receptor here comes from a man aged 18 to 29 in good health and CMV-seronegative. Each CDR3 is given with its conserved first and last residue. D genes are given only for firm matches. Expanded clones are given a class, and other clones once, few, many or no size at all.

V: TRBV7-2
D: TRBD2
size: .
J: TRBJ2-7
CDR3: CASSLQRGNVYEQYF
DNA: TGTGCCAGCAGCTTACAGCGGGGGAACGTTTACGAGCAGTACTTC

V: TRBV5-8
D: TRBD1
size: .
J: TRBJ1-2
CDR3: CASRHRDRDGYTF
DNA: TGTGCCAGCAGACACCGGGACAGGGATGGCTACACCTTC

V: TRBV7-2
D: TRBD2
size: .
J: TRBJ2-5
CDR3: CASSPTSGQETQYF
DNA: TGTGCCAGCAGCCCGACTAGCGGACAAGAGACCCAGTACTTC

V: TRBV7-8
D: .
size: .
J: TRBJ1-3
CDR3: CASSLAGWTSGNTIYF
DNA: TGTGCCAGCAGCTTAGCGGGTTGGACTTCTGGAAACACCATATATTTT

V: TRBV5-1
D: TRBD1
size: few
J: TRBJ1-4
CDR3: CASMPGQGDEKLFF
DNA: TGCGCCAGCATGCCGGGACAGGGGGATGAAAAACTGTTTTTT

V: TRBV19
D: .
size: .
J: TRBJ1-1
CDR3: CASSIDGGGAEAFF
DNA: TGTGCCAGTAGTATCGACGGGGGTGGGGCTGAAGCTTTCTTT

V: TRBV7-8
D: TRBD1
size: few
J: TRBJ2-1
CDR3: CASSPWGTVKDMEQFF
DNA: TGTGCCAGCAGCCCATGGGGGACAGTTAAAGACATGGAGCAGTTCTTC

V: TRBV9
D: .
size: once
J: TRBJ2-1
CDR3: CASSVAAGETYNEQFF
DNA: TGTGCCAGCAGCGTAGCTGCAGGCGAGACCTACAATGAGCAGTTCTTC

V: TRBV6-1
D: .
size: .
J: TRBJ1-1
CDR3: CASSKVANTEAFF
DNA: TGTGCCAGCAGTAAGGTAGCGAACACTGAAGCTTTCTTT

V: TRBV27
D: TRBD1
size: .
J: TRBJ1-6
CDR3: CASSLRQGGEGHNSPLHF
DNA: TGTGCCAGCAGTTTGAGACAGGGAGGAGAGGGCCATAATTCACCCCTCCACTTT

V: TRBV4-1
D: TRBD1
size: .
J: TRBJ1-1
CDR3: CASSYGTGGETEAFF
DNA: TGCGCCAGCAGTTACGGGACAGGGGGCGAAACTGAAGCTTTCTTT

V: TRBV7-2
D: .
size: many
J: TRBJ2-1
CDR3: CASSSLAGGWQFF
DNA: TGTGCCAGCAGCTCGCTAGCCGGGGGATGGCAGTTCTTC

V: TRBV19
D: .
size: .
J: TRBJ1-5
CDR3: CATERTAAGPQHF
DNA: TGTGCCACAGAGCGGACCGCGGCGGGGCCCCAGCATTTT

V: TRBV6-5
D: TRBD1
size: .
J: TRBJ2-7
CDR3: CASSYSADRVREQYF
DNA: TGTGCCAGCAGTTACTCGGCGGACAGGGTTCGCGAGCAGTACTTC

V: TRBV19
D: TRBD1
size: .
J: TRBJ1-5
CDR3: CASSWGQGALVNQPQHF
DNA: TGTGCCAGTAGTTGGGGACAGGGGGCTTTAGTCAATCAGCCCCAGCATTTT

V: TRBV11-1
D: .
size: .
J: TRBJ2-5
CDR3: CASSRGEVGGETQYF
DNA: TGTGCCAGCAGCCGGGGTGAGGTCGGGGGAGAGACCCAGTACTTC

V: TRBV6-1
D: .
size: .
J: TRBJ2-7
CDR3: CASSSFNEAYEQYF
DNA: TGTGCCAGCAGTTCCTTTAACGAGGCGTACGAGCAGTACTTC

V: TRBV20-1
D: .
size: once
J: TRBJ1-1
CDR3: CSARGGEGSFF
DNA: TGCAGTGCTAGAGGTGGGGAGGGTTCTTTCTTT

V: TRBV28
D: .
size: .
J: TRBJ2-2
CDR3: CASSTYRVPNTGELFF
DNA: TGTGCCAGCAGCACCTACAGGGTGCCGAACACCGGGGAGCTGTTTTTT

V: TRBV6-5
D: TRBD2
size: .
J: TRBJ2-6
CDR3: CASRGGGSGANVLTF
DNA: TGTGCCAGCAGAGGCGGGGGGAGTGGGGCCAACGTCCTGACTTTC

V: TRBV4-2
D: .
size: many
J: TRBJ1-2
CDR3: CASSQEQGYSDGYTF
DNA: TGTGCCAGCAGCCAAGAACAGGGTTACTCCGATGGCTACACCTTC

V: TRBV7-2
D: TRBD2
size: .
J: TRBJ2-7
CDR3: CASTDSGTRNEQYF
DNA: TGTGCCAGCACCGACTCCGGGACTAGAAACGAGCAGTACTTC

V: TRBV4-1
D: .
size: few
J: TRBJ1-5
CDR3: CASSQGEYSNQPQHF
DNA: TGCGCCAGCAGCCAAGGGGAGTATAGCAATCAGCCCCAGCATTTT

V: TRBV6-1
D: TRBD2
size: .
J: TRBJ2-1
CDR3: CASSESGGGAHEQFF
DNA: TGTGCCAGCAGTGAAAGTGGCGGGGGGGCGCATGAGCAGTTCTTC

V: TRBV5-6
D: TRBD1
size: once
J: TRBJ2-5
CDR3: CASTQDRGETQYF
DNA: TGTGCCAGCACCCAGGACAGGGGGGAGACCCAGTACTTC

V: TRBV9
D: .
size: .
J: TRBJ2-3
CDR3: CASSFGGKDTQYF
DNA: TGTGCCAGCAGCTTCGGAGGAAAAGATACGCAGTATTTT

V: TRBV5-1
D: .
size: .
J: TRBJ2-1
CDR3: CASNSAADGEQFF
DNA: TGCGCCAGCAACTCAGCGGCGGATGGTGAGCAGTTCTTC

V: TRBV5-4
D: .
size: many
J: TRBJ1-6
CDR3: CASSLPGSPLHF
DNA: TGTGCCAGCAGCTTGCCGGGGTCACCCCTCCACTTT

V: TRBV6-5
D: TRBD2
size: .
J: TRBJ2-5
CDR3: CASSYSSGASRAQYF
DNA: TGTGCCAGCAGTTACAGTAGCGGGGCCTCCAGGGCCCAGTACTTC

V: TRBV7-3
D: TRBD1
size: .
J: TRBJ2-7
CDR3: CASSFAGGNEQYF
DNA: TGTGCCAGCAGCTTTGCAGGGGGTAACGAGCAGTACTTC

V: TRBV28
D: .
size: .
J: TRBJ1-2
CDR3: CASSPGAALYGYTF
DNA: TGTGCCAGCAGTCCCGGCGCGGCGCTCTATGGCTACACCTTC

V: TRBV13
D: .
size: .
J: TRBJ1-1
CDR3: CASSPRGGRGVNTEAFF
DNA: TGTGCCAGCAGCCCCCGTGGGGGCAGGGGCGTGAACACTGAAGCTTTCTTT

V: TRBV19
D: .
size: .
J: TRBJ2-1
CDR3: CASSVSLYNEQFF
DNA: TGTGCCAGTAGTGTATCCCTCTACAATGAGCAGTTCTTC

V: TRBV25-1
D: .
size: .
J: TRBJ2-7
CDR3: CASSEPSARGGPYEQYF
DNA: TGTGCCAGCAGTGAACCCTCCGCGAGGGGGGGGCCCTACGAGCAGTACTTC

V: TRBV5-1
D: .
size: .
J: TRBJ1-1
CDR3: CASSNTGNTEAFF
DNA: TGCGCCAGCAGTAATACAGGGAACACTGAAGCTTTCTTT

V: TRBV7-9
D: .
size: .
J: TRBJ2-1
CDR3: CSSTPDEDEQFF
DNA: TGTTCCAGCACCCCGGATGAGGATGAGCAGTTCTTC

V: TRBV4-3
D: .
size: .
J: TRBJ2-7
CDR3: CASSHSFPGGYEQYF
DNA: TGCGCCAGCAGCCATTCATTCCCCGGAGGATACGAGCAGTACTTC

V: TRBV5-1
D: .
size: .
J: TRBJ1-2
CDR3: CASSLGQLPRVTF
DNA: TGCGCCAGCAGTCTCGGACAGCTTCCACGGGTCACCTTC

V: TRBV18
D: TRBD2
size: .
J: TRBJ2-1
CDR3: CASSLSGGSYNEQFF
DNA: TGTGCCAGCTCACTTAGCGGGGGCTCCTACAATGAGCAGTTCTTC

V: TRBV15
D: .
size: once
J: TRBJ1-2
CDR3: CATSRVDSNYGYPF
DNA: TGTGCCACCAGCAGAGTAGACAGCAACTATGGCTACCCCTTC

V: TRBV9
D: .
size: few
J: TRBJ2-7
CDR3: CASSVGTGFREQYF
DNA: TGTGCCAGCAGCGTAGGCACAGGGTTTCGAGAGCAGTACTTC

V: TRBV7-8
D: TRBD2
size: many
J: TRBJ2-1
CDR3: CASSLGGGSTSGRSYNEQFF
DNA: TGTGCCAGCAGCTTAGGAGGGGGGTCGACTAGCGGGCGCTCCTACAATGAGCAGTTCTTC

V: TRBV10-2
D: TRBD2
size: .
J: TRBJ2-1
CDR3: CASRVLAGGSNEQFF
DNA: TGCGCCAGCAGGGTCCTAGCGGGGGGTTCCAATGAGCAGTTCTTC

V: TRBV5-1
D: TRBD2
size: .
J: TRBJ2-3
CDR3: CASSLGLAGGDTQYF
DNA: TGCGCCAGCAGCTTGGGACTAGCGGGGGGAGATACGCAGTATTTT

V: TRBV7-9
D: TRBD1
size: .
J: TRBJ2-5
CDR3: CATGLGQGLGETQYF
DNA: TGTGCCACCGGTCTGGGACAGGGATTAGGAGAGACCCAGTACTTC

V: TRBV2
D: .
size: .
J: TRBJ1-2
CDR3: CASTLAGVYGYTF
DNA: TGTGCCAGCACACTAGCGGGGGTCTATGGCTACACCTTC

V: TRBV6-1
D: TRBD2
size: .
J: TRBJ2-5
CDR3: CASSDYRGGGAETQYF
DNA: TGTGCCAGCAGTGACTATAGGGGCGGGGGGGCCGAGACCCAGTACTTC

V: TRBV15
D: .
size: .
J: TRBJ1-2
CDR3: CATSRGDSIYGYTF
DNA: TGTGCCACCAGCAGAGGAGACTCCATCTATGGCTACACCTTC

V: TRBV18
D: .
size: .
J: TRBJ1-1
CDR3: CASSGELLTEAFF
DNA: TGTGCCAGCTCAGGGGAGCTGTTAACTGAAGCTTTCTTT